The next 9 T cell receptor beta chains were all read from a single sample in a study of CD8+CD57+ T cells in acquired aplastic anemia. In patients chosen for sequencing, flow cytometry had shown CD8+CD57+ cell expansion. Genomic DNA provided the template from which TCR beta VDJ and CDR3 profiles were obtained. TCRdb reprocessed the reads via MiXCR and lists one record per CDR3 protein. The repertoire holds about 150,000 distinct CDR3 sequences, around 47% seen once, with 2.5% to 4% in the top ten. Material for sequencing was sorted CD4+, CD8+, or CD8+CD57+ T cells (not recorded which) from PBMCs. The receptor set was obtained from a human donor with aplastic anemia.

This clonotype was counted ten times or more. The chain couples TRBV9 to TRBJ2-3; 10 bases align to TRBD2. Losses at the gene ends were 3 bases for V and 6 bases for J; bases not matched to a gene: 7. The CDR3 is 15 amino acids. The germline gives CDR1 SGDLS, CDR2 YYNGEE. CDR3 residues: CASSAPSGSTDTQYF. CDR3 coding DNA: TGTGCCAGCAGCGCCCCTAGCGGGAGTACGGATACGCAGTATTTT.

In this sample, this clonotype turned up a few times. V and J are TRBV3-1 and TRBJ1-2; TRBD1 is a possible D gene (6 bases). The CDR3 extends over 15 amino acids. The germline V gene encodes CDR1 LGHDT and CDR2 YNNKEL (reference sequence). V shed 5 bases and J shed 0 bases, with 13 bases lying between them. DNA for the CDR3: TGTGCCAGCAGCACCACGACAGGTGCTAACTATGGCTACACCTTC. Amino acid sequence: CASSTTTGANYGYTF.

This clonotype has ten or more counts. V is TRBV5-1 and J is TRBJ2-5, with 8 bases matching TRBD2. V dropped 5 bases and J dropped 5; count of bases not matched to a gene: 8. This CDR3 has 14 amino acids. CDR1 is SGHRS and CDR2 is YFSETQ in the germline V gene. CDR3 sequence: CASSPGLAVETQYF. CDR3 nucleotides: TGCGCCAGCAGTCCCGGACTAGCAGTGGAGACCCAGTACTTC.

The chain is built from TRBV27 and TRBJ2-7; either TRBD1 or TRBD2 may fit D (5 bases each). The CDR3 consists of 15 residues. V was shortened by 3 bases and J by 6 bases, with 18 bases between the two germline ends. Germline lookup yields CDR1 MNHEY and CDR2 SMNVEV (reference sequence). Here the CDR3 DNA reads TGTGCCAGCAGTTTTCGGGGCCAGAAGGGCCCCGAGCAGTACTTC. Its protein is CASSFRGQKGPEQYF.

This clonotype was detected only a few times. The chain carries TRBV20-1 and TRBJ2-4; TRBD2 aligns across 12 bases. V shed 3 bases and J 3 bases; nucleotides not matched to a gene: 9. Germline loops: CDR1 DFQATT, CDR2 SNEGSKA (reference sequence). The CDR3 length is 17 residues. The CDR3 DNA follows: TGCAGTGCTAGTGGCACTAGCGGGGGGCGGGTCAAAAACATTCAGTACTTC. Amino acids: CSASGTSGGRVKNIQYF.

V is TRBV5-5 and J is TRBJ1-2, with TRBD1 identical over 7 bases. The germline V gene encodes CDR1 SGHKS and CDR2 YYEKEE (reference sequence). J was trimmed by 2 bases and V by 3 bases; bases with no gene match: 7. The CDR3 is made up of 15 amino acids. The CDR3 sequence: CASSSPGQKNYGYTF. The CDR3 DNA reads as TGTGCCAGCAGCTCCCCGGGACAGAAGAACTATGGCTACACCTTC.

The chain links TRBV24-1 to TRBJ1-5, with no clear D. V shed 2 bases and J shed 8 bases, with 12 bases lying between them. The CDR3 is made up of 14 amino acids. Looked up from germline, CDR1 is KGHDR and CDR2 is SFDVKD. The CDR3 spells CATSDSGVLEPQHF. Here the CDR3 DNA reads TGTGCCACCAGTGATTCCGGGGTGTTGGAGCCCCAGCATTTT.

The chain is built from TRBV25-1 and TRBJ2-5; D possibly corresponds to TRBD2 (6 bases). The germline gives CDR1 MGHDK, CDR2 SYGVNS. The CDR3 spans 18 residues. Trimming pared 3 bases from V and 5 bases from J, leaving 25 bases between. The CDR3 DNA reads TGTGCCAGCAGTGATACAATAACAGGAGATTACCGGGGGGAGACCCAGTACTTC. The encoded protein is CASSDTITGDYRGETQYF.

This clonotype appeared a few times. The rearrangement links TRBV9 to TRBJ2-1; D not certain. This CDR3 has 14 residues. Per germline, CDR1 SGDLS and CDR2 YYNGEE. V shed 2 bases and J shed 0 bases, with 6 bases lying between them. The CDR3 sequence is CASSVESSYNEQFF. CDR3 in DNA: TGTGCCAGCAGCGTCGAGAGCTCCTACAATGAGCAGTTCTTC.